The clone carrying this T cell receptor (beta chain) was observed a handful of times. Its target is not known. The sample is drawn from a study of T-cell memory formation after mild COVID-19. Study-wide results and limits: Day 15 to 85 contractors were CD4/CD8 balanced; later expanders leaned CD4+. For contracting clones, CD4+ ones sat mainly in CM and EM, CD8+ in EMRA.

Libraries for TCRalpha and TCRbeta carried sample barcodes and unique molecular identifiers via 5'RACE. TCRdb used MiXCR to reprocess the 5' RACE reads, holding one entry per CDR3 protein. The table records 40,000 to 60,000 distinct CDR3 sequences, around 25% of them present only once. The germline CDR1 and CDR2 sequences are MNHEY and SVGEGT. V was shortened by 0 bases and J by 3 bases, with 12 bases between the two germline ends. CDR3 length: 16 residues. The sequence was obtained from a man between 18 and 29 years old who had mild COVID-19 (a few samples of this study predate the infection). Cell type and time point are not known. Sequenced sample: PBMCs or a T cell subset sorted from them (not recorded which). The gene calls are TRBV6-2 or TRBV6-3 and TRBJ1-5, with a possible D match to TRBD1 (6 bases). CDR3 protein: CASSYSRTVVNQPQHF. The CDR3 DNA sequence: TGTGCCAGCAGTTACTCAAGGACAGTCGTCAATCAGCCCCAGCATTTT.